The T cell receptor (beta chain) described here comes from a study of T cells after yellow fever vaccination. Universal primer sites and UMIs were introduced during 5'RACE template-switching synthesis of TCR cDNA. TCRdb fed the 5' RACE reads into MiXCR, producing one record per CDR3 protein. Found here are around 250,000 distinct CDR3 sequences, about 7.1% of them singletons; the top ten hold 0.65% to 0.9%. CDR1 and CDR2 (germline): LGHNA, YSLEER. CDR3 length equals 15 residues. V was pared by 0 bases and J by 6 bases, with 15 bases between. There are many counts of this clonotype. The sequences come from CD4+ T cells sorted from PBMCs, collected 15 days after the yellow fever booster vaccination. This rearrangement joins TRBV4-3 to TRBJ2-7; tentatively, D is TRBD1 or TRBD2 (5 bases each). This sequence was found in a man between 25 and 39 years old who received the YFV17D yellow fever vaccine. Here the CDR3 reads CASSQDGTGRFEQYF. The CDR3 DNA reads TGCGCCAGCAGCCAAGATGGGACGGGTCGTTTCGAGCAGTACTTC.